Shown below are 18 T cell receptor beta chains from a single sample sequenced in a study of cytomegalovirus exposure and HLA in healthy donors. Both 60 Vbeta primers and 13 Jbeta primers went into the PCR. Sequencing was performed with immunoSEQ multiplex PCR; in TCRdb, only in-frame clones are kept and a portion is missing. The data contain some 130,000 clones, over 70% of them singletons. Sequencing was performed on PBMCs. The receptor set was obtained from a man aged 25-45 years in good health and CMV-seronegative.

This chain uses TRBV6-6 with TRBJ1-2; D gene ambiguous. Germline lookup yields CDR1 MNHNY and CDR2 SVGAGI (reference sequence). CDR3 length: 14 residues. The V gene lost 0 bases and the J gene lost 8 bases, with 13 bases spanning the gap. For the CDR3, the DNA is TGTGCCAGCAGTTACTCTCCAAGGTCGGAGGGCTACACCTTC. Translating gives CASSYSPRSEGYTF.

This chain connects TRBV6-6 to TRBJ2-7; D gene unclear. The germline V and J ends were trimmed by 6 bases and 1 base, with 7 bases remaining between them. Germline V gives CDR1 MNHNY, CDR2 SVGAGI (reference sequence). This CDR3 spans 12 amino acids. The CDR3 region is CASSAGSYEQYF. The CDR3 DNA is TGTGCCAGCAGCGCCGGGTCCTACGAGCAGTACTTC.

J is TRBJ1-2 and V is TRBV5-1; TRBD1 agrees at 7 bases. V was pared by 3 bases and J by 5 bases, with 4 bases of the junction left unmatched. Germline CDR1 SGHRS, CDR2 YFSETQ. This CDR3 contains 13 residues. The CDR3 sequence: CASSSGTEYGYTF. The CDR3 region has the DNA TGCGCCAGCAGCTCGGGGACAGAGTATGGCTACACCTTC.

This clone came up once. The chain couples TRBV11-3 to TRBJ2-5; 8 bases line up with TRBD1. The CDR3 length is 17 residues. V was pared by 4 bases and J by 1 base, with 11 bases of the junction left unmatched. The germline CDR1 and CDR2 sequences are SGHNT and YENEEA. The chain's CDR3 is CASSSGYSQGGQETQYF. For the CDR3, the DNA is TGTGCCAGCAGCTCAGGATACTCACAGGGGGGCCAAGAGACCCAGTACTTC.

The chain couples TRBV9 to TRBJ2-3; D gene uncertain. V was shortened by 0 bases and J by 2 bases, with 7 bases between the two germline ends. Germline V CDR1 and CDR2: SGDLS, YYNGEE. The CDR3 length is 14 residues. In DNA form, the CDR3 reads TGTGCCAGCAGCGTAGAACCAGTCACAGATACGCAGTATTTT. Translating gives CASSVEPVTDTQYF. The full variable domain, rest sourced from reference TRBV9 and TRBJ2-3, is DSGVTQTPKHLITATGQRVTLRCSPRSGDLSVYWYQQSLDQGLQFLIQYYNGEERAKGNILERFSAQQFPDLHSELNLSSLELGDSALYFCASSVEPVTDTQYFGPGTRLTVL.

In DNA, the CDR3 is TGTGCCAGCTCGGCCGGGACAACTGGCTCACCCCTCCACTTT. It is translated as CASSAGTTGSPLHF. The chain has TRBV18 and TRBJ1-6; D possibly corresponds to TRBD1 (6 bases). Per germline, CDR1 KGHSH and CDR2 LQKENI. Trimming cost V 6 bases and J 10 bases, with 16 bases left between them. This CDR3 is built from 14 residues. Filled out from reference TRBV18 and TRBJ1-6, the complete variable domain reads NAGVMQNPRHLVRRRGQEARLRCSPMKGHSHVYWYRQLPEEGLKFMVYLQKENIIDESGMPKERFSAEFPKEGPSILRIQQVVRGDSAAYFCASSAGTTGSPLHFGNGTRLTVT.

The chain joins TRBV5-4 to TRBJ1-2; D might be TRBD1 (5 bases). V lost 0 bases and J lost 4, with 10 bases in between. In germline, CDR1 is SGHNT, CDR2 YYREEE (reference sequence). The CDR3 sequence is 14 residues long. CDR3: CASSLERGRYGYTF. The DNA for the CDR3 is TGTGCCAGCAGCTTGGAAAGGGGCCGCTATGGCTACACCTTC.

The chain carries TRBV7-3 and TRBJ2-2; 9 positions match TRBD1. Germline lookup yields CDR1 SGHTA and CDR2 FQGTGA. V lost 3 bases, J lost 4 bases, and 3 bases stayed unmatched. The CDR3 runs 15 residues. CDR3 loop: CASSFQTGGTGELFF. The CDR3 region has the DNA TGTGCCAGCAGCTTCCAGACAGGGGGCACCGGGGAGCTGTTTTTT. Based on the CDR3 plus reference TRBV7-3 and TRBJ2-2, the full variable domain is GAGVSQTPSNKVTEKGKYVELRCDPISGHTALYWYRQSLGQGPEFLIYFQGTGAADDSGLPNDRFFAVRPEGSVSTLKIQRTERGDSAVYLCASSFQTGGTGELFFGEGSRLTVL.

This chain connects TRBV10-3 to TRBJ2-5, with 9 bases aligning to TRBD2. CDR1 is ENHRY, CDR2 SYGVKD, per germline. V was pared by 0 bases and J by 5 bases, with 10 bases of the junction left unmatched. This CDR3 comprises 17 residues. The CDR3 protein is CAISESGLAGYWETQYF. CDR3 coding DNA: TGTGCCATCAGTGAGTCTGGGCTAGCGGGGTATTGGGAGACCCAGTACTTC.

The rearrangement links TRBV29-1 to TRBJ2-5; D is uncertain. The V end lost 7 bases, the J end lost 2 bases, and 8 bases lay between the germline ends. The CDR3 is made up of 11 amino acids. The V gene's germline CDR1 is SQVTM and CDR2 ANQGSEA. The CDR3 region is CSGHLQETQYF. CDR3 DNA sequence: TGCAGCGGACATTTACAAGAGACCCAGTACTTC.

CDR3 coding DNA: TGTGCCAGCAGTTACACAGGCGCGCCGGGGGCCGGGGAGCTGTTTTTT. Translation: CASSYTGAPGAGELFF. This chain links TRBV6-5 with TRBJ2-2; D may be TRBD2 (6 bases). CDR3 length: 16 amino acids. V was trimmed by 2 bases and J by 6 bases, leaving 16 bases between them. CDR1 and CDR2 from the germline V gene are MNHEY and SVGAGI.

The V and J genes are TRBV6-1 and TRBJ2-1; TRBD1 aligns across 8 bases. Per germline, CDR1 MNHNS and CDR2 SASEGT. The J segment lost 8 bases and the V segment lost 11 bases, leaving 11 bases of the junction unmatched. The CDR3 is 13 residues long. CDR3 sequence: CASGPGGRDEQFF. For the CDR3, the DNA is TGTGCCTCAGGCCCAGGGGGCAGGGATGAGCAGTTCTTC.

This sequence joins TRBV19 and TRBJ1-3; tentatively, D is TRBD1 (5 bases). V gave up 2 bases and J gave up 4 bases, with 15 bases separating them. Germline values: CDR1 LNHDA, CDR2 SQIVND (reference sequence). CDR3 length: 16 residues. The CDR3 coding sequence is TGTGCCAGTAGTATACTCGGTTCGACAGAGGGAAACACCATATATTTT. Its translation is CASSILGSTEGNTIYF.

The chain employs TRBV28 and TRBJ2-1; TRBD2 agrees at 11 bases. CDR3 length: 19 amino acids. The germline V gene encodes CDR1 MDHEN and CDR2 SYDVKM. The junction had 12 bases not matched to a gene; V was cut back by 5 bases and J by 0 bases. The CDR3 protein is CASSGTSGLHPSSYNEQFF. The CDR3 coding sequence is TGTGCCAGCAGTGGGACTAGCGGTCTACACCCTAGCTCCTACAATGAGCAGTTCTTC.

CDR3 residues: CASSSEDRGYNSPLHF. The CDR3 coding sequence is TGCGCCAGCAGCTCCGAGGACAGGGGGTATAATTCACCCCTCCACTTT. The chain is built from TRBV4-1 and TRBJ1-6, with TRBD1 matching over 10 bases. After removal of 5 bases from V and 4 bases from J, the junction contained 5 bases not matched to a gene. The CDR3 extends over 16 amino acids. The germline CDR1 and CDR2 sequences are MGHRA and YSYEKL.

In nucleotides, the CDR3 is TGTGCCAGCAGCCGTAGATGGAACACTGAAGCTTTCTTT. This encodes CASSRRWNTEAFF. The chain employs TRBV9 and TRBJ1-1; no clear D. V was clipped by 4 bases and J by 1 base, with 8 bases between them. CDR3 size: 13 residues. Germline V lookup: CDR1 SGDLS, CDR2 YYNGEE. Combining the CDR3 with reference TRBV9 and TRBJ1-1 gives the whole variable domain DSGVTQTPKHLITATGQRVTLRCSPRSGDLSVYWYQQSLDQGLQFLIQYYNGEERAKGNILERFSAQQFPDLHSELNLSSLELGDSALYFCASSRRWNTEAFFGQGTRLTVV.

The chain couples TRBV9 to TRBJ1-5; possible D gene TRBD1, 6 bases. CDR1 SGDLS and CDR2 YYNGEE come from the germline V gene. V was cut by 0 bases and J by 7 bases, with 14 bases left in between. This CDR3 has 15 residues. The CDR3 DNA is TGTGCCAGCAGCGTAGATCCCACCCAGGGGCAGCCCCAGCATTTT. Protein: CASSVDPTQGQPQHF.

The J gene is TRBJ2-7, the V gene TRBV19; a weak D match, TRBD2 (5 bases). The V end lost 8 bases, the J end lost 1 base, and 9 bases lay between the germline ends. Germline V gene lookup returns CDR1 LNHDA and CDR2 SQIVND (reference sequence). CDR3 length: 12 residues. In nucleotides, the CDR3 is TGTGCCAGTTCTCCGGGGTCCTACGAGCAGTACTTC. It encodes CASSPGSYEQYF.